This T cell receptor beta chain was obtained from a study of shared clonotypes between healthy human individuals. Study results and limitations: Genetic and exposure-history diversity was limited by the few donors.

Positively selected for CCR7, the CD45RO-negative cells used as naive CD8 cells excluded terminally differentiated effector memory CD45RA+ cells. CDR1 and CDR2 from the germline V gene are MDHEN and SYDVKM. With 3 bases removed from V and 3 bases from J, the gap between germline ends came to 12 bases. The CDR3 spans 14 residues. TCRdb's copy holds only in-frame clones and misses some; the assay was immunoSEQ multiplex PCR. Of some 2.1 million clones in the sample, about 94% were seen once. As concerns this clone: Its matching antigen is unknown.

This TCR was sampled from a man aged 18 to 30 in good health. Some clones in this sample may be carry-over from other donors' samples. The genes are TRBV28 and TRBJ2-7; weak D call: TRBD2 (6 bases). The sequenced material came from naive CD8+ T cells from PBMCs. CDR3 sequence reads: CASSFGGTVYEQYF. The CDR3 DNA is TGTGCCAGCAGTTTTGGAGGGACCGTCTACGAGCAGTACTTC.